Listed here are 11 T cell receptor beta chains from one sample, sequenced in a study of radiation and T cells in renal cell carcinoma. Method: immunoSEQ multiplex PCR; TCRdb's copy keeps in-frame clones and lacks some. The sample lists some 100,000 clones; 82% were seen once. Time point specified: baseline pretreatment blood. Described treatment: 15 Gy SBRT to primary tumor, nephrectomy 4 weeks later. This material consisted of blood, taken from a patient whose treatment included radiotherapy and nephrectomy. The origin of the receptors is a man in his 60s with renal cell carcinoma.

The rearrangement uses TRBV19 and TRBJ1-1; 7 nucleotides match TRBD1. There are 15 residues in the CDR3. Trimming took 5 bases from V and 2 from J; bases not matched to a gene: 8. Germline CDR1 LNHDA, CDR2 SQIVND (reference sequence). The CDR3 is CASSPPRGRNTEAFF. CDR3 nucleotide sequence: TGTGCCAGTAGTCCCCCTAGGGGGCGAAACACTGAAGCTTTCTTT.

The chain recombines TRBV7-2 with TRBJ2-2, with TRBD1 as a possible D gene (6 bases). Germline V gives CDR1 SGHTA, CDR2 FQGNSA. This CDR3 has 16 residues. Trimming took off 5 bases at V and 1 base at J, with 14 bases between the two ends. The CDR3 is CASSPSTGQNTGELFF. The CDR3 bases are TGTGCCAGCAGCCCGTCCACGGGACAGAACACCGGGGAGCTGTTTTTT. Combining the CDR3 with reference TRBV7-2 and TRBJ2-2 gives the whole variable domain GAGVSQSPSNKVTEKGKDVELRCDPISGHTALYWYRQSLGQGLEFLIYFQGNSAPDKSGLPSDRFSAERTGGSVSTLTIQRTQQEDSAVYLCASSPSTGQNTGELFFGEGSRLTVL.

CDR3 sequence: CAINHRGVGNQPQHF. In DNA, the CDR3 is TGTGCCATCAACCACCGGGGTGTCGGCAATCAGCCCCAGCATTTT. The chain uses TRBV28 and TRBJ1-5; D is unclear. CDR1 and CDR2 (germline): MDHEN, SYDVKM. V shed 10 bases and J shed 2 bases, with 18 bases lying between them. This CDR3 is built from 15 residues. Full variable domain (remainder filled in from reference TRBV28 and TRBJ1-5): DVKVTQSSRYLVKRTGEKVFLECVQDMDHENMFWYRQDPGLGLRLIYFSYDVKMKEKGDIPEGYSVSREKKERFSLILESASTNQTSMYLCAINHRGVGNQPQHFGDGTRLSIL.

The chain joins TRBV6-1 to TRBJ2-3, with TRBD2 identical over 8 bases. The germline gives CDR1 MNHNS, CDR2 SASEGT. The V segment lost 6 bases and the J segment 5 bases; nucleotides outside the gene matches: 10. The CDR3 runs to 15 residues. CDR3 residues: CASRPAGAVLDTQYF. The CDR3 DNA follows: TGTGCCAGCAGGCCAGCGGGAGCCGTACTAGATACGCAGTATTTT.

This clone was observed once. This rearrangement joins TRBV10-2 to TRBJ2-1; D ambiguous. The CDR3 has 14 amino acids. The germline CDR1 and CDR2 sequences are WSHSY and SAAADI. V dropped 7 bases and J dropped 1 base, with 11 bases sitting between them. The CDR3 DNA sequence: TGCGCCAGCAAACAAGGGCAGTCCTACAATGAGCAGTTCTTC. Translation: CASKQGQSYNEQFF.

The gene calls are TRBV5-1 and TRBJ1-2; D remains ambiguous. Looked up from germline, CDR1 is SGHRS and CDR2 is YFSETQ. Trimming left V 8 bases short and J 0 bases short, with 20 bases between. The CDR3 consists of 16 residues. As DNA, the CDR3 is TGCGCCAGAGGGTGGGTACCGATAGGGTCTAACTATGGCTACACCTTC. Translated: CARGWVPIGSNYGYTF.

This clone was counted only a few times. V gene TRBV28 combines with J gene TRBJ2-4; 7 bases agree with TRBD1. V trimming: 5 bases; J trimming: 7 bases; junction bases outside the gene matches: 14. From germline, CDR1 is MDHEN and CDR2 SYDVKM. CDR3 length: 16 residues. CDR3 residues: CASSPYRGWAPNIQYF. DNA for the CDR3: TGTGCCAGCAGTCCGTACAGGGGATGGGCGCCGAACATTCAGTACTTC. The full variable domain, rest sourced from reference TRBV28 and TRBJ2-4, is DVKVTQSSRYLVKRTGEKVFLECVQDMDHENMFWYRQDPGLGLRLIYFSYDVKMKEKGDIPEGYSVSREKKERFSLILESASTNQTSMYLCASSPYRGWAPNIQYFGAGTRLSVL.

V usage is TRBV6-6 and J usage is TRBJ2-3; 12 bases match TRBD2. Trimming took 4 bases from V and 2 from J; bases not matched to a gene: 4. Germline CDR1 reads MNHNY; CDR2 reads SVGAGI (reference sequence). The CDR3 covers 16 residues. CDR3 DNA: TGTGCCAGCAGTTTGGGACTAGCGGGTTCCACAGATACGCAGTATTTT. This sequence encodes CASSLGLAGSTDTQYF.

This clone was seen a few times. This chain joins TRBV4-1 and TRBJ1-5; D call uncertain. Trimming cost V 1 base and J 13 bases, with 14 bases left between them. This CDR3 region has 13 residues. CDR1 and CDR2 from the germline V gene are MGHRA and YSYEKL. The CDR3 spells CASSQVLMAGQHF. CDR3 DNA: TGCGCCAGCAGCCAAGTATTGATGGCTGGGCAGCATTTT.

This rearrangement joins TRBV27 to TRBJ2-1; 14 bases are a match to TRBD2. From germline, CDR1 is MNHEY and CDR2 SMNVEV (reference sequence). CDR3 length: 15 residues. Trimming removed 3 bases from V and 6 bases from J; junction bases left unmatched: 1. The DNA of the CDR3 is TGTGCCAGCAGTTTTGGGACTAGCGGGAGCAATGAGCAGTTCTTC. It codes for CASSFGTSGSNEQFF.

V and J are TRBV27 and TRBJ2-5; 7 bases fit TRBD2. The CDR3 extends over 14 amino acids. The germline V gene has CDR1 MNHEY and CDR2 SMNVEV (reference sequence). The trim removed 4 bases at V and 3 bases at J, leaving 5 bases unmatched. In DNA, the CDR3 is TGTGCCAGCAGTTCTCCCGGGGGGAAAGAGACCCAGTACTTC. Amino acid sequence: CASSSPGGKETQYF.